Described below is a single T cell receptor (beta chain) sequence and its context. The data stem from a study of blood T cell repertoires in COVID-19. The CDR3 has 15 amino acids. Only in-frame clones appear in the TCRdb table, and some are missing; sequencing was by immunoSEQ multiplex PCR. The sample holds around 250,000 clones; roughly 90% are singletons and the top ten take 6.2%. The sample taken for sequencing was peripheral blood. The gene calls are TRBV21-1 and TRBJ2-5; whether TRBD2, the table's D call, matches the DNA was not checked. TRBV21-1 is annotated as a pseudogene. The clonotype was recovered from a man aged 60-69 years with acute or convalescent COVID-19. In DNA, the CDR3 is TGTGCCAGCAGCAAAGGAACTAGCGGGAGGGAGACCCAGTACTTC. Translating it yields CASSKGTSGRETQYF.